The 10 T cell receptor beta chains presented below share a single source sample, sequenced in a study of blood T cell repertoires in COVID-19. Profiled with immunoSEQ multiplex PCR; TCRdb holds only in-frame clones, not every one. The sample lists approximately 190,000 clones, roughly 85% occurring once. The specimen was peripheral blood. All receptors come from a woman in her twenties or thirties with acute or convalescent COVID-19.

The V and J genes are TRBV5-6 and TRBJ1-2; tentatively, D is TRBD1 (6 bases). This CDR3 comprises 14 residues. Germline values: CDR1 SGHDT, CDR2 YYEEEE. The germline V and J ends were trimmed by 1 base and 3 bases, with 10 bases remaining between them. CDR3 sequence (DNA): TGTGCCAGCAGCTTGCCGGGGGGCGACTATGGCTACACCTTC. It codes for CASSLPGGDYGYTF.

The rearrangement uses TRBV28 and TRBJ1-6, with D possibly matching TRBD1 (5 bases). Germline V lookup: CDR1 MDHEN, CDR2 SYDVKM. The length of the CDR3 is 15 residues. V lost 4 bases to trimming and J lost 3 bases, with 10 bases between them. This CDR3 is CASSSWGLYNSPLHF. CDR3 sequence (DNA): TGTGCCAGCAGTTCATGGGGCCTCTATAATTCACCCCTCCACTTT.

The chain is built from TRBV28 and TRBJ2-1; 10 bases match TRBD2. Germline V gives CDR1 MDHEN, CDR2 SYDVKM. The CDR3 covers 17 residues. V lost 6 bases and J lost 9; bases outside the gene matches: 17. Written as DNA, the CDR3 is TGTGCCAGCAGGAACCGGGGCCTAGCGGGAGACTGGGGTGAGCAGTTCTTC. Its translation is CASRNRGLAGDWGEQFF.

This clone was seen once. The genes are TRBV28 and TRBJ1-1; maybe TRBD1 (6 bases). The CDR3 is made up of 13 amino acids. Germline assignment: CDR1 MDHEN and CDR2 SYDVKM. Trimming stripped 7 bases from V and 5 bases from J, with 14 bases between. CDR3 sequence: CASMGAVVTEAFF. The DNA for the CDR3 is TGTGCCAGCATGGGGGCTGTGGTTACTGAAGCTTTCTTT.

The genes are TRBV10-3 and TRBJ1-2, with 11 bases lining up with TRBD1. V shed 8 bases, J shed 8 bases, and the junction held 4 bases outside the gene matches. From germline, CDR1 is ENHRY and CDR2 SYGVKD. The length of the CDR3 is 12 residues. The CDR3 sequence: CAIPGQGGGYTF. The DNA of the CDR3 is TGTGCCATCCCGGGACAGGGGGGCGGCTACACCTTC.

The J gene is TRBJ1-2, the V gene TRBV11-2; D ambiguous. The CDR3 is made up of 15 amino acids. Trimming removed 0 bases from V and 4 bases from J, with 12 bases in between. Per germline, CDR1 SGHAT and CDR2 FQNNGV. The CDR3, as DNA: TGTGCCAGCAGCTTAGAAGGAGGGAGTGGCTATGGCTACACCTTC. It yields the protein CASSLEGGSGYGYTF.

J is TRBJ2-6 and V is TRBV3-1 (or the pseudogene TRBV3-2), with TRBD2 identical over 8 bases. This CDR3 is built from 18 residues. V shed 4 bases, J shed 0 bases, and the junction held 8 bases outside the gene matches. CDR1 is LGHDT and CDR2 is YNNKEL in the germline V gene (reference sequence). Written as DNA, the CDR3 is TGTGCCAGCAGCCGAATAGCGGGGATTCACTCTGGGGCCAACGTCCTGACTTTC. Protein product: CASSRIAGIHSGANVLTF.

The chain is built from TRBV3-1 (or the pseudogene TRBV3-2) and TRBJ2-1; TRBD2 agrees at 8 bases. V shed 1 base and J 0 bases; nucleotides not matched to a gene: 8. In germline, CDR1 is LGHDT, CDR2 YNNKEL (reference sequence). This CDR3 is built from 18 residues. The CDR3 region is CASSQAYGGRSSYNEQFF. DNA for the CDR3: TGTGCCAGCAGCCAAGCTTATGGCGGGAGGTCCTCCTACAATGAGCAGTTCTTC.

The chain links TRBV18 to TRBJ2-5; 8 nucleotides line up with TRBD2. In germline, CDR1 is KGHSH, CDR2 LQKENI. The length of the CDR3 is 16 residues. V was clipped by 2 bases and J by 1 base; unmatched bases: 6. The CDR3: CASSPVASGRQETQYF. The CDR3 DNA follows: TGTGCCAGCTCACCAGTGGCTAGCGGGCGCCAAGAGACCCAGTACTTC.

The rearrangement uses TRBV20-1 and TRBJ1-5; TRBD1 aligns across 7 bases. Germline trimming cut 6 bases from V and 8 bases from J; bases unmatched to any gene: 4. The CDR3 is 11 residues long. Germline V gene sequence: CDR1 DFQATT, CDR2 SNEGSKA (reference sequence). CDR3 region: CSAGGAEPQHF. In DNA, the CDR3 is TGCAGTGCAGGGGGCGCGGAGCCCCAGCATTTT.